The T cell receptor (beta chain) described here comes from a study of T cells in Graves' hyperthyroidism and ophthalmopathy. This clonotype has at least ten counts. The antigen remains unidentified. In the ophthalmopathy cohort, Clinical Activity Score was at least 3, NOSPECS grade at least 4, and duration under 3 months. Patients having uncontrolled infection, another autoimmune disease, pregnancy or lactation were not included. Extraction of PBMCs used 8 to 10 ml of fresh peripheral blood. The source material, RNA transcripts, was used to amplify TCR beta CDR3 regions. When the TCR CDR3 underwent first-round RT-PCR, the HTBI primer set was used. TCRdb analysed the multiplex PCR reads with MiXCR anew, one entry per CDR3 protein. Of hundreds of thousands of distinct CDR3 sequences listed, more than 12% are singletons. Germline V gene data show CDR1 as SGHTA and CDR2 as FQGTGA. V was clipped by 2 bases and J by 6 bases; unmatched bases: 5. The CDR3 is 15 amino acids.

Study-wide results and caveats: Progression to ophthalmopathy was predicted a median of approximately 6.4 months early.

The V and J genes are TRBV7-3 and TRBJ2-1; 9 bases align to TRBD1. The sample consisted of blood. The TCR originated in a woman in her fifties or sixties with Graves' ophthalmopathy. The CDR3 loop reads CASSLPDRGLNEQFF. The CDR3 region has the DNA TGTGCCAGCAGCTTACCGGACAGGGGCCTCAATGAGCAGTTCTTC.